This TCR beta chain appears in the sequencing data of a study of T-cell reconstitution after alpha-beta-depleted transplantation in children (dated by TCRdb to 2015 to 2016). For the wider study: T-cell immune reconstitution after TCRalphabeta/CD19-depleted allogeneic hematopoietic cell transplantation in children was quantitatively tracked in the study by means of TCR repertoire profiling.

This clonotype appeared a few times. Its antigen is currently not known. Per-base quality was not reported, and no clone a single base away is much larger than it. Receptors were amplified or captured by PCR. TCRdb lists the instrument as Illumina HiSeq 2500. TCR library preparation used molecular barcoding, with unique molecular identifiers applied to normalize quantification of the TCRbeta repertoire. TCRdb handled the public reads itself, with Q25 trimming in fastp and clone calling in MiXCR, and kept productive beta chains. Every CDR3 protein is listed once, alongside the most common genes and DNA of its rows. This sample has roughly 610,000 distinct CDR3 sequences in its table, and over 9.5% of those were observed once. The leading ten clones occupy less than 5% of the sample. The CDR3 spans 18 residues, from the cysteine through the phenylalanine. This entry keeps only the CDR3 DNA: 54 bases, framed from base 1. Between the V and J ends, shortened by 4 bases and 8 bases respectively, the junction contains 27 bases. Reading the germline V gene gives CDR1 LGHNA and CDR2 YSLEER.

This sequence originates from a human donor who donated a stem cell graft to a child with acute myeloid leukemia. The sample in question was PBMCs from the stem cell graft donor, obtained from the stem cell graft. The sequence links TRBV4-3 to TRBJ2-1; perhaps TRBD2 is the D gene, with 6 bases matching. The CDR3 reads CASSRPIGGEAAEDEQFF. The bases are TGCGCCAGCAGCCGGCCTATAGGCGGGGAGGCCGCCGAGGATGAGCAGTTCTTC.